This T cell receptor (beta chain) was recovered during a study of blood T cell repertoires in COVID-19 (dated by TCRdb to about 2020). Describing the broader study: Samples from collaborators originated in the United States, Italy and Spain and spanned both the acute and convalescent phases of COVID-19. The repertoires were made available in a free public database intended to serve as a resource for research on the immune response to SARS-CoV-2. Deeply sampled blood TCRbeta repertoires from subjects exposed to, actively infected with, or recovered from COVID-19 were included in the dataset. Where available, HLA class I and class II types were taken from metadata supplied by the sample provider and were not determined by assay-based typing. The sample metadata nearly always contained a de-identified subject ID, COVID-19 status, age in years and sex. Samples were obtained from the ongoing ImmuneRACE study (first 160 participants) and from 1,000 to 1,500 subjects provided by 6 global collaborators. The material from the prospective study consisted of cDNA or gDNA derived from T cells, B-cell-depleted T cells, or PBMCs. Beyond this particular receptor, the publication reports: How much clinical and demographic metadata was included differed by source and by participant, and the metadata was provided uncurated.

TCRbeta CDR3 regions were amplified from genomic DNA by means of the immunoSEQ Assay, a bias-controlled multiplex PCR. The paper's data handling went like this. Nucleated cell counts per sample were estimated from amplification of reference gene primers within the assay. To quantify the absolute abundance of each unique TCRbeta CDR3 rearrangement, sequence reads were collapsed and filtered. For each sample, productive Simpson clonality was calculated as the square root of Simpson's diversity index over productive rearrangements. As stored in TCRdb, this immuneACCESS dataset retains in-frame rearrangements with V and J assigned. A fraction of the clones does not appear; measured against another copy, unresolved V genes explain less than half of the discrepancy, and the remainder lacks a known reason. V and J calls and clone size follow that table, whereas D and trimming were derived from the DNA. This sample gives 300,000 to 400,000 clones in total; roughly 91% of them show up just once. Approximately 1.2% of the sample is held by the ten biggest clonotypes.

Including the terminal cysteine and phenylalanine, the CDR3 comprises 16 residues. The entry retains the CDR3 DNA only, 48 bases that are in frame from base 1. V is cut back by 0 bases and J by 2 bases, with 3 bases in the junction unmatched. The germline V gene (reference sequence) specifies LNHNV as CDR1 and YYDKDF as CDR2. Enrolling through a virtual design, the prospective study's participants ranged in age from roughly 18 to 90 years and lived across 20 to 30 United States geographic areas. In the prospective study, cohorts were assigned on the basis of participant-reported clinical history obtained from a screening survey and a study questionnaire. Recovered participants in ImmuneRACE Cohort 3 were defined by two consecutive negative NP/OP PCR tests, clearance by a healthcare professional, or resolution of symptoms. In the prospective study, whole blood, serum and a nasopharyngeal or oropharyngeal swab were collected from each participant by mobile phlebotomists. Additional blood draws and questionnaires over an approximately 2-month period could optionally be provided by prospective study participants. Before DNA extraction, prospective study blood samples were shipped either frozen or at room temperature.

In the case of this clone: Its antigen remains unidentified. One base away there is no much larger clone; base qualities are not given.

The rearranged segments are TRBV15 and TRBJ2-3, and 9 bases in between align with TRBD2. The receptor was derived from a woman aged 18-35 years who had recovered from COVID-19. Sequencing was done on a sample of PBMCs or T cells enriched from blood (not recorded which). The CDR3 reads CATSRELAGSTDTQYF. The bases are TGTGCCACCAGCAGAGAGCTAGCGGGGTCCACAGATACGCAGTATTTT.